Listed below are T cell receptor beta chains from one sample, sequenced in a study of blood T cell repertoires in COVID-19. The table came from immunoSEQ multiplex PCR; TCRdb's copy has only in-frame clones and leaves some out. The profile covers 250,000 to 300,000 clones, with 70% to 90% appearing a single time and 3.6% taken by the ten largest. Sequencing used peripheral blood. Receptors were obtained from a man aged 18 to 30 with active or convalescent COVID-19. The CDR3 runs from the conserved cysteine through the conserved F or W. A D gene is named only where the DNA matches it firmly. Clone size appears in some rows only: once, few, many, or a class for an expanded clone.

TRBD2	TRBV7-9	TRBJ2-5	NA	TGTGCCAGCAGCGAGGGGCGCGGGAGATTGGAAGAGACCCAGTACTTC	CASSEGRGRLEETQYF
NA	TRBV30	TRBJ1-6	NA	TGTGCCTGGAGTACTCAATCACCCCTCCACTTT	CAWSTQSPLHF
NA	TRBV12-3/TRBV12-4	TRBJ1-6	NA	TGTGCCAGCAGTTTCGGGGAGAAGTCACCCCTCCACTTT	CASSFGEKSPLHF
NA	TRBV7-9	TRBJ1-1	NA	TGTGCCAGCAGCTTCCCCATCGGACAGTCGAAAGGGGAAGCTTTCTTT	CASSFPIGQSKGEAFF
TRBD2	TRBV5-1	TRBJ2-5	NA	TGCGCCAGCAGCTTGGCCGGGACTAGCGTAACAGAGACCCAGTACTTC	CASSLAGTSVTETQYF
NA	TRBV5-1	TRBJ2-5	once	TGCGCCAGCAGCTTTTCCGGGTGGCGAGAGACCCAGTACTTC	CASSFSGWRETQYF
NA	TRBV7-8	TRBJ1-2	NA	TGTGCCAGCAGCACGCGGGGCGTACACTATGGCTACACCTTC	CASSTRGVHYGYTF
TRBD1	TRBV6-4	TRBJ2-3	NA	TGTGCCAGCAGTGAATATGGACAGGGGTCAACCACAGATACGCAGTATTTT	CASSEYGQGSTTDTQYF
NA	TRBV19	TRBJ1-5	NA	TGTGCCAGTACCTATGTCCTGAGGTTTACTCAGCCCCAGCATTTT	CASTYVLRFTQPQHF
NA	TRBV10-2	TRBJ2-1	once	TGCGCCAGCAGAATAGCCGGAACCTCCTACAATGAGCAGTTCTTC	CASRIAGTSYNEQFF
NA	TRBV18	TRBJ1-1	NA	TGTGCCAGCTCACCCCAGGAAGACACTGAAGCTTTCTTT	CASSPQEDTEAFF
NA	TRBV21-1	TRBJ1-2	once	TGTGCCAGCACAACCCGCCGGTCCCGCTACACCTTC	CASTTRRSRYTF
NA	TRBV6-5	TRBJ2-5	once	TGTGCCAGCAGTTACCAGGGGCGAGAGACCCAGTACTTC	CASSYQGRETQYF
NA	TRBV5-4	TRBJ2-5	NA	TGTGCCAGCAGCTCAGGACAGACCCAAGAGACCCAGTACTTC	CASSSGQTQETQYF
TRBD1	TRBV19	TRBJ2-7	NA	TGTGCCAGTAGCCTCAGGGGGCGCGGCATCTACGAGCAGTACTTC	CASSLRGRGIYEQYF
TRBD1	TRBV19	TRBJ2-1	NA	TGTGCCAGTAAGGAGTCAGGGGGCGCCTACAATGAGCAGTTCTTC	CASKESGGAYNEQFF
TRBD1	TRBV6-5	TRBJ1-1	NA	TGTGCCAGCAGGCAGACAGGGACTGCTGAAGCTTTCTTT	CASRQTGTAEAFF
NA	TRBV12-3/TRBV12-4	TRBJ1-1	NA	TGTGCCAGCAGTTTAGGGGACATTGAAGCTTTCTTT	CASSLGDIEAFF
NA	TRBV27	TRBJ1-2	NA	TGTGCCAGCAGTTTAGCGCGGTTTGATGGCTACACCTTC	CASSLARFDGYTF
TRBD1	TRBV10-3	TRBJ2-7	NA	TGTGCCATCAGTGAGGGACAGGGGGCCTACGAGCAGTACTTC	CAISEGQGAYEQYF
TRBD1	TRBV2	TRBJ2-1	NA	TGTGCCAGCAGTGTACAGGGGAGCTCCTACAATGAGCAGTTCTTC	CASSVQGSSYNEQFF
TRBD1	TRBV7-9	TRBJ1-1	few	TGTGCCAGCAGCCCCGGATTCGGGACAGGATCTGAAGCTTTCTTT	CASSPGFGTGSEAFF
TRBD2	TRBV5-1	TRBJ2-1	NA	TGCGCCAGCACCCCTACTAGCGGGAATCCCATCTACAATGAGCAGTTCTTC	CASTPTSGNPIYNEQFF
NA	TRBV7-6	TRBJ2-7	NA	TGTGCCAGCAGCATCGGACAGCCGACAGAGCAGTACTTC	CASSIGQPTEQYF